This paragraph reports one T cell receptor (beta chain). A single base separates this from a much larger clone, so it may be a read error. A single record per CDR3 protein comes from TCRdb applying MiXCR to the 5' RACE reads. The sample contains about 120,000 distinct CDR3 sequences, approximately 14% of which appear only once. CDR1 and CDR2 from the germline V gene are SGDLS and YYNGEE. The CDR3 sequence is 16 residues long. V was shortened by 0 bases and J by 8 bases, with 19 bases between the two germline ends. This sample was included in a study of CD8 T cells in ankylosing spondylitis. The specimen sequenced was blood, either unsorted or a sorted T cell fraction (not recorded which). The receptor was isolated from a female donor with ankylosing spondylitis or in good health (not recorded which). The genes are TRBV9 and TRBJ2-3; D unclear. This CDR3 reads CASSVGLASNIGTQYF. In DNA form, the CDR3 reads TGTGCCAGCAGCGTAGGGTTAGCTTCTAACATCGGTACGCAGTATTTT.